A single sample gave rise to the 32 T cell receptor beta chains below, sequenced in a study of neurological immune-mediated disorders. MiXCR, applied by TCRdb to the 5' RACE reads, yields one record per CDR3 protein. The sample comprises 60,000 to 90,000 distinct CDR3 sequences, roughly 10% of which are singletons, and approximately 10% rests with the top ten. The time point denotes: longitudinal time-point 1 (baseline). Sequencing input: PBMCs. The receptors were sampled from a man aged 25-45 years in good health.

A note on this clonotype: It may be a read error: a sequence one base away is much more abundant. The chain combines TRBV2 with TRBJ2-7, with D perhaps matching TRBD2 (5 bases). This CDR3 has 14 amino acids. Germline-derived CDR1 and CDR2 are SNHLY and FYNNEI. This CDR3 is CASRSGKGSYERYF. The DNA of the CDR3 is TGTGCCAGCAGGTCGGGGAAGGGCTCCTACGAGCGGTACTTC.

Many counts were recorded for this clonotype. The chain employs TRBV12-3 or TRBV12-4 and TRBJ2-4, with 10 bases matching TRBD1. This CDR3 has 19 residues. The J segment lost 0 bases and the V segment lost 5 bases, leaving 13 bases of the junction unmatched. The CDR3 DNA reads as TGTGCCAGCAGTGCCGGGACAGGGGACGTGACTTTAGCCAAAAACATTCAGTACTTC. Translated: CASSAGTGDVTLAKNIQYF.

The chain has TRBV28 and TRBJ2-1, with D perhaps matching TRBD2 (6 bases). Germline V gene sequence: CDR1 MDHEN, CDR2 SYDVKM. The CDR3 is 15 residues long. V shed 3 bases and J shed 0 bases, with 9 bases lying between them. The CDR3 is CASSLGGTSYNEQFF. CDR3 bases: TGTGCCAGCAGTTTGGGGGGAACCTCCTACAATGAGCAGTTCTTC.

This clonotype has at least ten counts. The chain employs TRBV28 and TRBJ2-1, with 7 bases that match TRBD2. Germline V gene sequence: CDR1 MDHEN, CDR2 SYDVKM. The CDR3 loop spans 14 amino acids. The V gene end was trimmed by 2 bases and the J gene end by 7 bases; junction bases not matched to a gene: 5. This chain's CDR3 is CASSLAGEVNEQFF. CDR3 nucleotides: TGTGCCAGCAGTTTAGCGGGAGAAGTAAATGAGCAGTTCTTC.

There are many counts of this clonotype. V gene TRBV5-1 combines with J gene TRBJ2-1; 9 nucleotides agree with TRBD1. V trimming: 0 bases; J trimming: 7 bases; junction bases outside the gene matches: 5. Looked up from germline, CDR1 is SGHRS and CDR2 is YFSETQ. This CDR3 has 15 residues. Here the CDR3 reads CASSLVGQGRNEQFF. CDR3 DNA sequence: TGCGCCAGCAGCTTGGTGGGACAGGGTCGTAATGAGCAGTTCTTC.

Note on this clonotype: This may be a read error: a much more frequent sequence differs by one nucleotide. The chain couples TRBV20-1 to TRBJ2-1; 14 bases match TRBD2. With V trimmed by 7 bases and J by 10 bases, 12 bases remained unmatched. The CDR3 is 15 residues long. Germline lookup yields CDR1 DFQATT and CDR2 SNEGSKA (reference sequence). This chain's CDR3 is CSVHPGTSGREEQFF. Here the CDR3 DNA reads TGCAGTGTTCACCCGGGGACTAGCGGGAGAGAGGAGCAGTTCTTC.

This clonotype was detected many times. DNA for the CDR3: TGTGCCTGGAGTGATGGGACAGGGGACTACGAGCAGTACTTC. It encodes CAWSDGTGDYEQYF. This chain uses TRBV30 with TRBJ2-7, with TRBD1 matching over 10 bases. Germline-derived CDR1 and CDR2 are GTSNPN and SVGIG (reference sequence). The CDR3 contains 14 residues. V lost 1 base to trimming and J lost 3 bases; unmatched junction nucleotides: 3.

This clonotype was detected many times. The CDR3 DNA follows: TGCGCCAGCAGCCTGGACTTCTCCTACGAGCAGTACTTC. Amino acid sequence: CASSLDFSYEQYF. The V call is TRBV5-1, the J call TRBJ2-7; D is possibly TRBD2 (5 bases). The V gene lost 4 bases and the J gene lost 0 bases, with 8 bases spanning the gap. Germline values: CDR1 SGHRS, CDR2 YFSETQ. CDR3 size: 13 residues. Combining the CDR3 with reference TRBV5-1 and TRBJ2-7 gives the whole variable domain KAGVTQTPRYLIKTRGQQVTLSCSPISGHRSVSWYQQTPGQGLQFLFEYFSETQRNKGNFPGRFSGRQFSNSRSEMNVSTLELGDSALYLCASSLDFSYEQYFGPGTRLTVT.

The chain uses TRBV6-5 and TRBJ2-7; a possible D gene is TRBD1 (5 bases). The CDR3 spans 12 residues. V was shortened by 2 bases and J by 5 bases, with 7 bases between the two germline ends. The germline CDR1 and CDR2 sequences are MNHEY and SVGAGI. CDR3 in DNA: TGTGCCAGCAGTTACAGGGGTAACGAGCAGTACTTC. Translated: CASSYRGNEQYF.

This clonotype occurred many times. This chain links TRBV6-2 or TRBV6-3 with TRBJ1-2, with D perhaps TRBD1 (5 bases). The CDR3 contains 13 residues. Trimming left V 6 bases short and J 4 bases short, with 12 bases between. In germline, CDR1 is MNHEY, CDR2 SVGEGT. CDR3 sequence: CASSRDPPYGYTF. Written as DNA, the CDR3 is TGTGCCAGCAGCCGGGACCCTCCCTATGGCTACACCTTC.

This clonotype showed up many times. The V and J genes are TRBV27 and TRBJ2-7; 8 bases agree with TRBD2. CDR3 length: 16 amino acids. Trimming removed 3 bases from V and 2 bases from J; junction bases left unmatched: 9. Germline V gene sequence: CDR1 MNHEY, CDR2 SMNVEV (reference sequence). CDR3 in DNA: TGTGCCAGCAGTTTGGGGTCCATAGCGGGAACCTACGAGCAGTACTTC. This translates into CASSLGSIAGTYEQYF.

In this sample, this clonotype turned up many times. This sequence joins TRBV20-1 and TRBJ2-7, with 7 bases matching TRBD2. This CDR3 contains 15 residues. The germline V gene encodes CDR1 DFQATT and CDR2 SNEGSKA (reference sequence). V trimming: 1 base; J trimming: 3 bases; junction bases outside the gene matches: 9. Here the CDR3 reads CSARVAGDLGYEQYF. CDR3 sequence (DNA): TGCAGTGCTAGAGTGGCGGGAGATTTAGGCTACGAGCAGTACTTC.

This clonotype was counted ten times or more. The chain's CDR3 is CASRGGTATYGYTF. CDR3 sequence (DNA): TGTGCCAGCAGAGGGGGGACAGCTACCTATGGCTACACCTTC. This rearrangement joins TRBV6-6 to TRBJ1-2; TRBD1 aligns across 7 bases. CDR1 is MNHNY, CDR2 SVGAGI, per germline (reference sequence). This CDR3 spans 14 amino acids. Trimming removed 6 bases from V and 4 bases from J; junction bases left unmatched: 8.

This clonotype was observed many times. This chain links TRBV12-3 or TRBV12-4 with TRBJ2-5; 7 bases map to TRBD1. The CDR3 has 15 residues. The trim removed 8 bases at V and 2 bases at J, leaving 11 bases unmatched. The CDR3 protein is CASLFRTGVQETQYF. CDR3 DNA: TGTGCCAGCCTATTCCGTACAGGGGTTCAAGAGACCCAGTACTTC.

In this sample, this clonotype turned up many times. The chain joins TRBV5-6 to TRBJ2-2; D gene ambiguous. CDR1 is SGHDT and CDR2 is YYEEEE in the germline V gene. There are 15 residues in the CDR3. V lost 4 bases and J 4 bases, leaving 14 bases between the germline ends. Here the CDR3 reads CASSLIGKTTGELFF. CDR3 sequence (DNA): TGTGCCAGCAGCCTCATAGGGAAGACCACCGGGGAGCTGTTTTTT.

This clonotype was seen repeatedly, ten times or more. The rearrangement uses TRBV12-3 or TRBV12-4 and TRBJ2-7; the D gene is possibly TRBD2 (6 bases). This CDR3 is built from 15 residues. Trimming left V 0 bases short and J 0 bases short, with 9 bases between. The CDR3 region has the DNA TGTGCCAGCAGTTTAGCGGGAGGCCTCTCCTACGAGCAGTACTTC. This translates into CASSLAGGLSYEQYF.

This clonotype counts as medium-sized. CDR3 nucleotides: TGTGCCAGCAGTTTTAATGGCAGGGCTGAGACCCAGTACTTC. It specifies CASSFNGRAETQYF. The rearrangement joins TRBV27 to TRBJ2-5; a possible D gene is TRBD1 (5 bases). Trimming cost V 3 bases and J 5 bases, with 13 bases left between them. There are 14 residues in the CDR3. CDR1 is MNHEY and CDR2 is SMNVEV in the germline V gene (reference sequence).

This clonotype was recorded at least ten times. This sequence joins TRBV5-1 and TRBJ2-1; TRBD2 matches 9 bases. Trimming cost V 4 bases and J 1 base; bases outside gene matches: 12. This CDR3 is 18 amino acids long. Per germline, CDR1 SGHRS and CDR2 YFSETQ. CDR3 in DNA: TGCGCCAGCAGCCCGGGACTAGCAGAAGTACAGTCCTACAATGAGCAGTTCTTC. As protein: CASSPGLAEVQSYNEQFF.

Ten or more counts support this clonotype. The J gene is TRBJ1-6, the V gene TRBV27, with 7 bases that match TRBD1. This CDR3 region has 15 residues. Looked up from germline, CDR1 is MNHEY and CDR2 is SMNVEV (reference sequence). Losses at the gene ends were 6 bases for V and 6 bases for J; bases not matched to a gene: 8. The CDR3 sequence is CASSRAGTANSPLHF. CDR3 nucleotide sequence: TGTGCCAGCAGCCGCGCCGGGACAGCTAATTCACCCCTCCACTTT.

This clonotype was recorded at least ten times. This chain uses TRBV7-9 with TRBJ2-7, with 7 positions matching TRBD1. Germline V lookup: CDR1 SEHNR, CDR2 FQNEAQ (reference sequence). The CDR3 runs 15 residues. Trimming at V came to 5 bases and at J to 0 bases, leaving 7 bases not matched to a gene. The DNA of the CDR3 is TGTGCCAGCAGCGGATACAGGGGCTCCTCCTACGAGCAGTACTTC. As protein: CASSGYRGSSYEQYF. Combining the CDR3 with reference TRBV7-9 and TRBJ2-7 gives the whole variable domain DTGVSQNPRHKITKRGQNVTFRCDPISEHNRLYWYRQTLGQGPEFLTYFQNEAQLEKSRLLSDRFSAERPKGSFSTLEIQRTEQGDSAMYLCASSGYRGSSYEQYFGPGTRLTVT.

At least ten counts were recorded for this clonotype. CDR3: CASSTRRDRAYEQYF. The CDR3 DNA follows: TGTGCCAGCAGCACTCGCCGGGACAGGGCCTACGAGCAGTACTTC. The genes are TRBV7-8 and TRBJ2-7; 9 nucleotides line up with TRBD1. V was pared by 5 bases and J by 2 bases, with 7 bases of the junction left unmatched. The germline V gene encodes CDR1 SGHVS and CDR2 FQNEAQ. This CDR3 contains 15 residues.

In its sample, this clonotype was seen many times. The rearrangement joins TRBV7-8 to TRBJ2-3; D ambiguous. The germline gives CDR1 SGHVS, CDR2 FQNEAQ. The CDR3 spans 11 residues. V was trimmed by 5 bases and J by 5 bases, leaving 5 bases between them. DNA of the CDR3: TGTGCCAGCAGCCCACTAGATACGCAGTATTTT. Protein: CASSPLDTQYF. The full variable domain, in which reference TRBV7-8 and TRBJ2-3 provide the parts outside the CDR3, is GAGVSQSPRYKVAKRGQDVALRCDPISGHVSLFWYQQALGQGPEFLTYFQNEAQLDKSGLPSDRFFAERPEGSVSTLKIQRTQQEDSAVYLCASSPLDTQYFGPGTRLTVL.

This clonotype was recorded at least ten times. The chain carries TRBV5-1 and TRBJ2-5; D possibly corresponds to TRBD1 (6 bases). The germline gives CDR1 SGHRS, CDR2 YFSETQ. Trimming removed 1 base at V and 4 bases at J, with 14 bases between. The CDR3 contains 15 residues. CDR3 sequence reads: CASSLLGQVSETQYF. For the CDR3, the DNA is TGCGCCAGCAGCTTGCTGGGACAAGTCTCAGAGACCCAGTACTTC.

The table lists this clonotype with many counts. The chain joins TRBV5-1 to TRBJ2-3; 8 bases line up with TRBD2. Germline V lookup: CDR1 SGHRS, CDR2 YFSETQ. The CDR3 is 17 residues long. The V gene end was trimmed by 3 bases and the J gene end by 4 bases; junction bases not matched to a gene: 13. The CDR3 reads CASSWGSGRGPADTQYF. The CDR3 DNA reads as TGCGCCAGCAGCTGGGGGAGCGGGAGAGGCCCAGCAGATACGCAGTATTTT.

Ten or more counts support this clonotype. This chain links TRBV11-2 with TRBJ2-1, with TRBD1 matching over 7 bases. The junction had 5 bases not matched to a gene; V was cut back by 5 bases and J by 4 bases. CDR1 SGHAT and CDR2 FQNNGV come from the germline V gene. This CDR3 is built from 14 residues. CDR3 bases: TGTGCCAGCAGCGAGGGACAGACGTACAATGAGCAGTTCTTC. Its translation: CASSEGQTYNEQFF.

This clonotype was counted at least ten times. The chain has TRBV4-1 and TRBJ2-1, with unresolved D. V lost 4 bases and J lost 7, with 8 bases in between. The CDR3 extends over 12 amino acids. The V gene's germline CDR1 is MGHRA and CDR2 YSYEKL. In nucleotides, the CDR3 is TGCGCCAGCAGCCCGAACCAGAATGAGCAGTTCTTC. Protein: CASSPNQNEQFF.

This clonotype was picked up many times. The CDR3 is CASSSRGEETQYF. CDR3 sequence (DNA): TGCGCCAGCAGCTCCAGAGGGGAGGAGACCCAGTACTTC. The chain links TRBV5-1 to TRBJ2-5; D assignment may be TRBD1 or TRBD2 (5 bases each). V was pared by 3 bases and J by 5 bases, with 11 bases between. Germline V gene data show CDR1 as SGHRS and CDR2 as YFSETQ. The CDR3 spans 13 residues.

This clonotype was recorded many times. The chain employs TRBV5-6 and TRBJ2-1, with 11 bases fitting TRBD2. Germline V lookup: CDR1 SGHDT, CDR2 YYEEEE. CDR3 length: 14 amino acids. V lost 4 bases, J lost 12 bases, and 9 bases stayed unmatched. The CDR3 spells CASSRVTSGSWQFF. The CDR3 DNA follows: TGTGCCAGCAGCCGAGTTACTAGCGGGAGTTGGCAGTTCTTC.

This clonotype was counted at least ten times. The chain couples TRBV29-1 to TRBJ2-7; a possible D gene is TRBD2 (5 bases). The CDR3 contains 10 residues. In germline, CDR1 is SQVTM, CDR2 ANQGSEA. Trimming left V 4 bases short and J 7 bases short, with 8 bases between. This CDR3 is CSVVTGEQYF. The CDR3 DNA sequence: TGCAGCGTTGTCACGGGGGAGCAGTACTTC.

There are many counts of this clonotype. V is TRBV30 and J is TRBJ2-1; D is ambiguous. Germline CDR1 is GTSNPN and CDR2 is SVGIG (reference sequence). V was shortened by 0 bases and J by 8 bases, with 11 bases between the two germline ends. The CDR3 covers 13 residues. The CDR3 DNA sequence: TGTGCCTGGAGTGTGGCCGGGTTTGATGAGCAGTTCTTC. Its translation: CAWSVAGFDEQFF.

The chain has TRBV27 and TRBJ2-7; TRBD2 matches 9 bases. Trimming took 4 bases from V and 2 from J; bases not matched to a gene: 12. This CDR3 spans 17 amino acids. Germline CDR1 is MNHEY and CDR2 is SMNVEV (reference sequence). The CDR3 is CASSSGTSRGGTYEQYF. The CDR3 nucleotides read TGTGCCAGCAGTTCCGGGACTAGCAGGGGCGGTACCTACGAGCAGTACTTC.

This clonotype was recorded a few times. The chain has TRBV6-2 or TRBV6-3 and TRBJ2-3, with a possible D match to TRBD2 (6 bases). This CDR3 is built from 15 residues. Germline loops: CDR1 MNHEY, CDR2 SVGEGT. V shed 4 bases and J shed 5 bases, with 16 bases lying between them. CDR3 DNA: TGTGCCAGCAGTTCCCGGCGACTAGTAATAGATACGCAGTATTTT. It translates to CASSSRRLVIDTQYF.